The following is a T cell receptor (beta chain) sequence with its context. What it binds is unknown. The sample belongs to a study of T-cell memory formation after mild COVID-19. From the 5' RACE reads, TCRdb called clonotypes with MiXCR, one entry per CDR3 protein. In the table there are fewer than 450,000 distinct CDR3 sequences, approximately 24% of which are singletons. General study points: Memory cells collected pre-infection included some clones that later responded, suggesting cross-reactive memory joined.

V was trimmed by 1 base and J by 3 bases, leaving 18 bases between them. Germline CDR1 is SEHNR and CDR2 is FQNEAQ (reference sequence). The CDR3 has 18 amino acids. The source material was PBMCs or a T cell subset sorted from them (not recorded which). J is TRBJ2-2 and V is TRBV7-9; perhaps TRBD1 as D (5 bases). This clonotype was sampled from an adult woman who had mild COVID-19 (a few samples of this study predate the infection). Cell type and time point are not known. CDR3 DNA sequence: TGTGCCAGCAGCTTAGTCGCAGGGCCGTTTGGGGACACCGGGGAGCTGTTTTTT. Translated, it gives CASSLVAGPFGDTGELFF.